This TCR beta chain is from a study of T-cell reconstitution after alpha-beta-depleted transplantation in children. Germline loops: CDR1 DFQATT, CDR2 SNEGSKA (reference sequence). Trimming removed 5 bases from V and 3 bases from J, with 5 bases in between. The CDR3 is made up of 10 amino acids. A remark on this clonotype: Antigen specificity is unknown.

The authors prepared the TCRbeta library with unique molecular identifiers. One entry per CDR3 protein, called by TCRdb with MiXCR from the PCR reads. This table has hundreds of thousands of distinct CDR3 sequences, under 12% appearing once. Study findings and constraints: Surviving recipient T cells and intrathymic progenitors accounted for some patients' high TCRbeta diversity at day 60. Reportedly, roughly two months post-transplant, alpha-beta T cells arose from several hundred expanded graft clones. T-cell counts and diversity at one year post-transplant came mainly from newly produced T cells.

This sequence joins TRBV20-1 and TRBJ2-7; D remains ambiguous. The receptor comes from a child aged 2-15 years with inherited bone marrow failure, due to receive a stem cell transplant. The material sequenced was PBMCs, taken before TCRalphabeta/CD19-depleted stem cell transplant. The CDR3 reads CSAGNYEQYF. The CDR3 coding sequence is TGCAGTGCTGGGAACTACGAGCAGTACTTC.